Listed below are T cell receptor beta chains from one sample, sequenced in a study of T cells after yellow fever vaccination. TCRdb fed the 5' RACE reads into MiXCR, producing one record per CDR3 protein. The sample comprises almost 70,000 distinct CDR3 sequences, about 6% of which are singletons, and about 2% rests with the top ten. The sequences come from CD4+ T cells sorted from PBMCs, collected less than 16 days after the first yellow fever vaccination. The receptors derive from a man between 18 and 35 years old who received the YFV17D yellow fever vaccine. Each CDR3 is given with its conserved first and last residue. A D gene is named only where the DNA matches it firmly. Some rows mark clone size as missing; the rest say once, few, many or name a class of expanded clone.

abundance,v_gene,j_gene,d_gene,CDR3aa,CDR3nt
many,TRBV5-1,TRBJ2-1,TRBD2,CASSLGAGGPNEQFF,TGCGCCAGCAGCTTGGGGGCGGGGGGGCCGAATGAGCAGTTCTTC
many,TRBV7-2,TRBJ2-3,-,CASSPYADTQYF,TGTGCCAGCAGCCCCTACGCAGATACGCAGTATTTT
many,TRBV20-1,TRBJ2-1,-,CSRGKEYNEQFF,TGCAGCCGGGGGAAAGAGTACAATGAGCAGTTCTTC
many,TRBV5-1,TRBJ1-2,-,CASSPGQTYGYTF,TGCGCCAGCAGCCCCGGACAGACCTATGGCTACACCTTC
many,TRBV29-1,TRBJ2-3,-,CSVDDSVRSDTQYF,TGCAGCGTTGACGACAGCGTCAGGTCAGATACGCAGTATTTT
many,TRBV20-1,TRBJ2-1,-,CSARSGVNEQFF,TGCAGTGCTAGATCAGGGGTAAATGAGCAGTTCTTC
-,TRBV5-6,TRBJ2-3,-,CASSLRQGQYF,TGTGCCAGCAGCTTGCGGCAGGGGCAGTATTTT
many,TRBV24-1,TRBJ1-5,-,CATSGQGQNQPQHF,TGTGCCACCAGTGGGCAGGGCCAAAATCAGCCCCAGCATTTT
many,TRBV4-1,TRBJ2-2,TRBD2,CASSLYSSGGGTGELFF,TGCGCCAGCAGCCTATACTCTAGCGGGGGGGGCACCGGGGAGCTGTTTTTT
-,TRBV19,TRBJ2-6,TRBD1,CASSTGDSGANVLTF,TGTGCCAGTTCGACAGGGGACTCTGGGGCCAACGTCCTGACTTTC
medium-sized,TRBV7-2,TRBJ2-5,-,CASSLMVAGETQYF,TGTGCCAGCAGCTTAATGGTGGCGGGGGAGACCCAGTACTTC
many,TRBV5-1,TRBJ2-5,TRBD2,CASSGGSGGETQYF,TGCGCCAGCAGCGGCGGATCCGGGGGGGAGACCCAGTACTTC
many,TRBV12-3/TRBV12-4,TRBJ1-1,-,CASSLANLDTEAFF,TGTGCCAGCAGTTTAGCCAACTTGGACACTGAAGCTTTCTTT
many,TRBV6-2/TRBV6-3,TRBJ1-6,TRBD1,CASRPTNFQGAFGFNSPLHF,TGTGCCAGCAGACCAACAAACTTCCAGGGGGCGTTCGGGTTTAATTCACCCCTCCACTTT
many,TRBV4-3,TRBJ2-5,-,CASSQEVFQTQYF,TGCGCCAGCAGCCAAGAGGTATTCCAGACCCAGTACTTC
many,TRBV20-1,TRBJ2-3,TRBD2,CSASGAGGTDTQYF,TGCAGTGCTAGCGGAGCGGGGGGGACAGATACGCAGTATTTT
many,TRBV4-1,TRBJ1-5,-,CASSQELNQPQHF,TGCGCCAGCAGCCAAGAACTCAATCAGCCCCAGCATTTT
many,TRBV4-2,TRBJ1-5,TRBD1,CASSRGRDSNNQPQHF,TGTGCCAGCAGCCGGGGCCGGGACAGCAATAATCAGCCCCAGCATTTT
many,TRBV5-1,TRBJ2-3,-,CASSLAPKSTDTQYF,TGCGCCAGCAGCTTGGCTCCAAAATCCACAGATACGCAGTATTTT